This T cell receptor beta chain appears in the sequencing data of a study of blood T cell repertoires in COVID-19. Per the original data handling: Estimates of nucleated cell counts were drawn from the amplification of reference gene primers. Measured with immunoSEQ multiplex PCR; TCRdb has only the in-frame clones, and not every one. V and J calls and clone size are given by that table; D and trimming were obtained from the DNA. This table holds roughly 290,000 clones, approximately 85% found once. The table lists this clone with a few counts. Seattle participants joined during active infection and were tracked over time. V gave up 7 bases and J gave up 4 bases; unmatched junction bases: 12. The V gene's germline CDR1 is LNHDA and CDR2 SQIVND (reference sequence). The CDR3 is 16 amino acids.

This chain links TRBV19 with TRBJ2-1, with 8 positions matching TRBD2. This sequence originates from a human donor with COVID-19, enrolled during active disease. The donor label of this sample is uncertain. The specimen was peripheral blood. The CDR3 sequence is CASNTSPGGGYNEQFF. CDR3 DNA sequence: TGTGCCAGTAACACCTCCCCTGGCGGGGGGTACAATGAGCAGTTCTTC.